This T cell receptor beta chain was identified in a study of T cells in Graves' hyperthyroidism and ophthalmopathy. This clonotype was seen a few times. The germline CDR1 and CDR2 sequences are DFQATT and SNEGSKA (reference sequence). There are 14 residues in the CDR3. The V gene lost 6 bases and the J gene lost 7 bases, with 19 bases spanning the gap. Amplified TCR beta CDR3 regions derived from RNA transcripts. The study used the HTBI primer set for a first-round RT-PCR of the TCR CDR3. TCRdb used MiXCR to reprocess the multiplex PCR reads, holding one entry per CDR3 protein. The repertoire holds over 350,000 distinct CDR3 sequences, with approximately 17% as singletons.

The gene calls are TRBV20-1 and TRBJ2-1; D may match TRBD1 or TRBD2 (7 bases each). Sequencing was done on a sample of blood. This sequence originates from a man aged 18 to 35 with Graves' ophthalmopathy. The CDR3 loop reads CSARGGGVWNEQFF. CDR3 nucleotide sequence: TGCAGTGCCAGGGGGGGGGGCGTTTGGAATGAGCAGTTCTTC.